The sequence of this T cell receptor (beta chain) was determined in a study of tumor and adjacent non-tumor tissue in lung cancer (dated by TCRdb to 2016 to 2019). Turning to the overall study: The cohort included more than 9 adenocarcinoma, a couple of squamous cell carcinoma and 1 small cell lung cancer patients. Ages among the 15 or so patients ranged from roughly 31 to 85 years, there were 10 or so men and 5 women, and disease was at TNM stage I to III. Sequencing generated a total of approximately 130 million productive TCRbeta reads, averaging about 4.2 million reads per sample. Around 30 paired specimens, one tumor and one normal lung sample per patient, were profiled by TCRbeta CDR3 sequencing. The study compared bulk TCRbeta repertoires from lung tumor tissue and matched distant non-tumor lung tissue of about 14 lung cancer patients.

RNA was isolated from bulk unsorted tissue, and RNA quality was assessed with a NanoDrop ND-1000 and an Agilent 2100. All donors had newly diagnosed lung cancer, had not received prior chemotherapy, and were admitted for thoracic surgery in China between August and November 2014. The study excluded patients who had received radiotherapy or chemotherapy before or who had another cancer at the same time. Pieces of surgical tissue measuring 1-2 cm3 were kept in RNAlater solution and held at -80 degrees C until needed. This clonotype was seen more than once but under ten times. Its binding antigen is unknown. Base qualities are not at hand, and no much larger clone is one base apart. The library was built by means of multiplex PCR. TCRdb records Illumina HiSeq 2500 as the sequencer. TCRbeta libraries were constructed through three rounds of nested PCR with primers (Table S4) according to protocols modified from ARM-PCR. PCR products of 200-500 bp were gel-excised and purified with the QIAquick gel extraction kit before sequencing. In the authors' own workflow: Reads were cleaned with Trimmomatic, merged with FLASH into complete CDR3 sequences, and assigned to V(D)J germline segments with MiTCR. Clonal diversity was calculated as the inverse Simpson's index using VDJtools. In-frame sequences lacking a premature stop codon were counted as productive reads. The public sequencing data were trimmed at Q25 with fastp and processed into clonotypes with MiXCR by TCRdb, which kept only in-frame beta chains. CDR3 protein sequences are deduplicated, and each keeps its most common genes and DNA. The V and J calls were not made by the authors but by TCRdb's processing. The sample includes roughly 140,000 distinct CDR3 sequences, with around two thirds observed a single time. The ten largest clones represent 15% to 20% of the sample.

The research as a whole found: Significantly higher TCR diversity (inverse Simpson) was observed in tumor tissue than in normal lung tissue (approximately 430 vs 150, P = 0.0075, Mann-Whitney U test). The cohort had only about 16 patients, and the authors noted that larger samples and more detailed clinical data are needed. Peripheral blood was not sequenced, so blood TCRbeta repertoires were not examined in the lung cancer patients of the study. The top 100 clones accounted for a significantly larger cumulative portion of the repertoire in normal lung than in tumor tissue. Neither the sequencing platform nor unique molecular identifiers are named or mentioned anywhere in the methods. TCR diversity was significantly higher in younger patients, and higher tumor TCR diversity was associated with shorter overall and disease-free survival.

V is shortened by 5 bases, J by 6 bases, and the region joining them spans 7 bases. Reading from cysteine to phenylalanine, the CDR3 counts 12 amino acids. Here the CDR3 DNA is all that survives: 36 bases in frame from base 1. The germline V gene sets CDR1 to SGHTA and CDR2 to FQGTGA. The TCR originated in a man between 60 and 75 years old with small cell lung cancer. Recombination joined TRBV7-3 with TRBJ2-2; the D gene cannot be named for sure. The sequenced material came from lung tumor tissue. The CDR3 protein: CASSLPSGELFF. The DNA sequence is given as TGTGCCAGCAGCCTCCCGTCCGGGGAGCTGTTTTTT.